This T cell receptor beta chain was retrieved from a study of blood T cell repertoires in COVID-19. In the study overall: The United States, Italy and Spain were the sources of the acute and convalescent COVID-19 samples. Sample material is recorded as cDNA or gDNA derived from T cells, B-cell-depleted T cells, or PBMCs.

Methods used by the authors: Amplification of reference gene primers was used by the study to estimate nucleated cell counts. The protocol was immunoSEQ multiplex PCR, while the TCRdb copy is restricted to in-frame clones and leaves out a portion. The D gene and trimming were derived from the DNA, and the V and J assignments and clone size from that table. The table includes some 450,000 clones, approximately 90% detected once. The CDR3 runs to 14 residues. V dropped 7 bases and J dropped 3 bases, with 13 bases sitting between them. CDR1 is SEHNR, CDR2 FQNEAQ, per germline (reference sequence). Seattle patient enrollment occurred during active infection, with longitudinal follow-up thereafter.

This receptor was taken from a man aged 18 to 29 with COVID-19, enrolled during active disease. The material sequenced was peripheral blood. This chain connects TRBV7-9 to TRBJ1-5, with D uncertain. CDR3 bases: TGTGCCAGCACCATGCCGGGTTTCAATCAGCCCCAGCATTTT. It is translated as CASTMPGFNQPQHF.